This T cell receptor beta chain was identified during a study of blood T cells in healthy people across ages. Germline values: CDR1 SNHLY, CDR2 FYNNEI. This CDR3 contains 17 residues. Isolation recovered at least 6 million PBMCs from every sample. The total RNA that was extracted per sample amounted to at least 5.5 micrograms. Next came a second PCR, run for about 6 to 12 cycles, which used a sample-barcoded 5' primer along with a J-beta primer mix. TCRdb re-called the 5' RACE reads through MiXCR, storing one row per CDR3 protein. This table holds about 1.4 million distinct CDR3 sequences, approximately 59% found once. Comment on this clonotype: The junction departs from germline at one end; a sequencing error may be responsible.

This sequence originates from a man between 18 and 35 years old in good health. The chain has TRBV2 and TRBJ2-1; TRBD1 matches 9 bases. Source material: blood. CDR3 DNA: TGTGCCAGCAGTGAACAGGGGTTGGGGACAGGGCTTCTTGAGCAGGTCTTC. It encodes CASSEQGLGTGLLEQVF.